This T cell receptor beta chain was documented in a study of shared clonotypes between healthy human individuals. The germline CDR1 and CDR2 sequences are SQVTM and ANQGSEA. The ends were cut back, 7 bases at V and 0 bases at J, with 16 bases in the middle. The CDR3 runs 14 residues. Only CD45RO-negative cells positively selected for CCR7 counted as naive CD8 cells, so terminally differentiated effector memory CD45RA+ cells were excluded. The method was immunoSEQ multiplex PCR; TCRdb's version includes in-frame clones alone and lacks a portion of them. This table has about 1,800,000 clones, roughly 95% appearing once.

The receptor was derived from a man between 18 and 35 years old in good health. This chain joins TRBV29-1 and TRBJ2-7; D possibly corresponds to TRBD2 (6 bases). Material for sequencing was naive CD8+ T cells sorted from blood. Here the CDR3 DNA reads TGCAGCGCCTACGGGGGAGAGCTCTCCTACGAGCAGTACTTC. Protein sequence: CSAYGGELSYEQYF.